This passage covers 28 T cell receptor beta chains from one sample sequenced in a study of T-cell memory formation after mild COVID-19. One entry per CDR3 protein, called by TCRdb with MiXCR from the 5' RACE reads. The sample holds about 140,000 distinct CDR3 sequences, 11% to 15% seen once. The source material was PBMCs or a T cell subset sorted from them (not recorded which). The receptors derive from an adult woman who had mild COVID-19 (a few samples of this study predate the infection). Cell type and time point are not known.

The J gene is TRBJ2-3, the V gene TRBV12-3 or TRBV12-4; 7 bases are shared with TRBD1. This CDR3 spans 14 amino acids. V shed 6 bases and J 6 bases; nucleotides not matched to a gene: 9. CDR3 in amino acids: CASRPGTAQDTQYF. CDR3 coding DNA: TGTGCCAGCAGACCCGGGACAGCCCAGGATACGCAGTATTTT.

This clonotype appeared a few times. The J gene is TRBJ1-1, the V gene TRBV9, with D possibly being TRBD1 (6 bases). Germline V gene data show CDR1 as SGDLS and CDR2 as YYNGEE. The V end lost 4 bases, the J end lost 3 bases, and 10 bases lay between the germline ends. The CDR3 contains 13 residues. CDR3 residues: CASSSRQDTEAFF. In nucleotides, the CDR3 is TGTGCCAGCAGCTCCCGACAGGACACTGAAGCTTTCTTT.

The J gene is TRBJ2-1, the V gene TRBV5-1, with D maybe TRBD2 (6 bases). This CDR3 comprises 15 residues. Germline CDR1 and CDR2: SGHRS and YFSETQ. V lost 0 bases to trimming and J lost 5 bases, with 12 bases between them. This chain's CDR3 is CASSLELAVDNEQFF. The CDR3 nucleotides are TGCGCCAGCAGCTTGGAGTTAGCGGTAGACAATGAGCAGTTCTTC.

The chain uses TRBV3-1 and TRBJ1-5; TRBD1 is a possible D gene (5 bases). The germline V gene has CDR1 LGHDT and CDR2 YNNKEL (reference sequence). V lost 4 bases and J lost 3, with 10 bases in between. The CDR3 is 14 residues long. The CDR3 protein is CASSRRGVNQPQHF. As DNA, the CDR3 is TGTGCCAGCAGCCGACGGGGGGTCAATCAGCCCCAGCATTTT.

This chain joins TRBV7-9 and TRBJ2-2; 9 bases map to TRBD2. The CDR3 extends over 16 amino acids. The V gene's germline CDR1 is SEHNR and CDR2 FQNEAQ (reference sequence). Losses at the gene ends were 4 bases for V and 4 bases for J; bases not matched to a gene: 7. CDR3 loop: CASSSPQAGGTGELFF. CDR3 coding DNA: TGTGCCAGCAGCTCACCTCAAGCGGGGGGCACCGGGGAGCTGTTTTTT.

This clonotype was counted at least ten times. The rearrangement uses TRBV20-1 and TRBJ2-7; 14 bases agree with TRBD2. CDR1 is DFQATT and CDR2 is SNEGSKA in the germline V gene (reference sequence). The V and J ends lost 6 bases and 2 bases, in that order; junction bases with no gene match: 9. This CDR3 is built from 16 residues. The CDR3: CSAPGLAGASPYEQYF. CDR3 in DNA: TGCAGTGCGCCGGGACTAGCGGGGGCTTCCCCCTACGAGCAGTACTTC.

The chain has TRBV20-1 and TRBJ1-1; 7 bases are a match to TRBD1. The germline V gene encodes CDR1 DFQATT and CDR2 SNEGSKA (reference sequence). Unmatched junction bases numbered 5, after V lost 1 base and J lost 3 bases. CDR3 size: 14 residues. Here the CDR3 DNA reads TGCAGTGCTAGAGTGACAGGGAGTGACACTGAAGCTTTCTTT. It codes for CSARVTGSDTEAFF.

The chain joins TRBV20-1 to TRBJ2-1; 10 bases match TRBD2. The CDR3 is 14 amino acids. The germline gives CDR1 DFQATT, CDR2 SNEGSKA (reference sequence). J lost 4 bases, V lost 5 bases, and 5 bases had no gene match. The CDR3 protein is CSAPYSGGYNEQFF. As DNA, the CDR3 is TGCAGTGCTCCCTATAGCGGGGGGTACAATGAGCAGTTCTTC.

This clonotype was recorded many times. The gene calls are TRBV29-1 and TRBJ2-1; 14 nucleotides agree with TRBD2. V shed 6 bases, J shed 10 bases, and the junction held 8 bases outside the gene matches. The germline V gene has CDR1 SQVTM and CDR2 ANQGSEA. The CDR3 runs 14 residues. CDR3 in amino acids: CSVEGLAGAVEQFF. CDR3 nucleotides: TGCAGCGTGGAGGGACTAGCGGGGGCCGTAGAGCAGTTCTTC.

This clonotype came up a few times. The chain couples TRBV27 to TRBJ1-5; 8 nucleotides agree with TRBD1. J lost 0 bases, V lost 8 bases, and 6 bases had no gene match. Germline-derived CDR1 and CDR2 are MNHEY and SMNVEV (reference sequence). This CDR3 spans 15 amino acids. The CDR3 region has the DNA TGTGCCAGCCGAAAGACAGGGGTTAGCAATCAGCCCCAGCATTTT. Translated, it gives CASRKTGVSNQPQHF.

There are a few counts of this clonotype. A much larger clone differs by one base, so this may be a read error. This chain links TRBV2 with TRBJ2-5; no definite D call. Germline CDR1 is SNHLY and CDR2 is FYNNEI. This CDR3 has 11 residues. The ends were cut back, 5 bases at V and 0 bases at J, with 1 base in the middle. The CDR3 loop is CASSHQETQYF. CDR3 nucleotide sequence: TGTGCCAGCAGTCACCAAGAGACCCAGTACTTC.

This clonotype was seen a few times. The chain has TRBV20-1 and TRBJ2-3; 10 bases line up with TRBD2. The CDR3 extends over 13 amino acids. J was trimmed by 9 bases and V by 2 bases; bases with no gene match: 5. Germline lookup yields CDR1 DFQATT and CDR2 SNEGSKA (reference sequence). The DNA for the CDR3 is TGCAGTGCTAGACTAGCGGGAGAGGACACGCAGTATTTT. Its translation is CSARLAGEDTQYF.

This chain uses TRBV7-8 with TRBJ2-5; a weak D match, TRBD1 (5 bases). V lost 2 bases, J lost 5 bases, and 12 bases lay in between. The CDR3 totals 14 residues. CDR1 SGHVS and CDR2 FQNEAQ come from the germline V gene. The CDR3 protein is CASSLSQGGETQYF. The CDR3 DNA follows: TGTGCCAGCAGCTTATCGCAGGGTGGGGAGACCCAGTACTTC.

This clonotype is a singleton in its sample. CDR3 residues: CASSVLLAGGPASEQFF. The CDR3 region has the DNA TGTGCCAGCAGTGTTCTACTAGCGGGAGGGCCAGCGTCTGAGCAGTTCTTC. The chain links TRBV25-1 to TRBJ2-1, with 13 bases fitting TRBD2. CDR1 MGHDK and CDR2 SYGVNS come from the germline V gene. With V trimmed by 4 bases and J by 9 bases, 12 bases remained unmatched. CDR3 length: 17 amino acids.

V usage is TRBV9 and J usage is TRBJ2-3; 12 nucleotides agree with TRBD2. The CDR3 has 16 amino acids. The germline gives CDR1 SGDLS, CDR2 YYNGEE. Losses at the gene ends were 3 bases for V and 2 bases for J; bases not matched to a gene: 4. The CDR3 DNA follows: TGTGCCAGCAGCGCCGGACTAGCGGGACCCACAGATACGCAGTATTTT. It yields the protein CASSAGLAGPTDTQYF.

The rearrangement joins TRBV6-5 to TRBJ1-2; D perhaps matches TRBD1 (5 bases). V was clipped by 3 bases and J by 8 bases, with 19 bases between them. The CDR3 spans 15 residues. CDR1 is MNHEY, CDR2 SVGAGI, per germline. The CDR3 DNA follows: TGTGCCAGCAGTTATGGGCCCGAGAGGGACTTCGGCTACACCTTC. This gives the protein CASSYGPERDFGYTF.

The genes are TRBV5-1 and TRBJ2-7, with D perhaps assigned TRBD1 or TRBD2 (5 bases each). Germline CDR1 is SGHRS and CDR2 is YFSETQ. CDR3 length equals 14 residues. Trimming removed 5 bases from V and 2 bases from J, with 14 bases in between. CDR3 in DNA: TGCGCCAGCAGGTACCGGGACGGTGCCTACGAGCAGTACTTC. Its translation is CASRYRDGAYEQYF.

This chain links TRBV28 with TRBJ2-5; TRBD1 matches at 9 bases. This CDR3 has 13 residues. Trimming took 6 bases from V and 3 from J; bases not matched to a gene: 2. CDR1 is MDHEN and CDR2 is SYDVKM in the germline V gene. CDR3 in amino acids: CASSWTGEETQYF. CDR3 coding DNA: TGTGCCAGCAGCTGGACAGGGGAAGAGACCCAGTACTTC.

This chain joins TRBV4-2 and TRBJ2-7; D is possibly TRBD1 (6 bases). With 3 bases removed from V and 2 bases from J, the gap between germline ends came to 11 bases. Per germline, CDR1 LGHNA and CDR2 YNFKEQ. This CDR3 contains 14 residues. The CDR3 reads CASSQETGTYEQYF. CDR3 DNA sequence: TGTGCCAGCAGCCAGGAGACAGGAACCTACGAGCAGTACTTC.

The chain employs TRBV12-3 or TRBV12-4 and TRBJ2-3; 8 bases map to TRBD2. This CDR3 has 16 amino acids. Germline trimming cut 6 bases from V and 2 bases from J; bases unmatched to any gene: 10. CDR3 bases: TGTGCCAGCAGCCGAGTCGGGGGGGACCTCACAGATACGCAGTATTTT. Protein: CASSRVGGDLTDTQYF.

V gene TRBV7-9 combines with J gene TRBJ1-3; D remains ambiguous. Germline assignment: CDR1 SEHNR and CDR2 FQNEAQ (reference sequence). Between the trimmed V and J ends, which lost 2 bases and 7 bases, there was a span of 0 bases. The CDR3 length is 10 residues. CDR3 DNA: TGTGCCAGCAGCTTAAACACCATATATTTT. Amino acid sequence: CASSLNTIYF.

The sample holds a few counts of this clonotype. This chain connects TRBV7-9 to TRBJ2-5; D call uncertain. The germline CDR1 and CDR2 sequences are SEHNR and FQNEAQ (reference sequence). This CDR3 comprises 17 residues. Trimming took 7 bases from V and 1 from J, leaving 22 bases between them. Written as DNA, the CDR3 is TGTGCCAGCAACCCCGTATTGGTAGTCCCCATCCAAGAGACCCAGTACTTC. Translation: CASNPVLVVPIQETQYF. Supplemented by reference TRBV7-9 and TRBJ2-5, the full variable domain reads DTGVSQNPRHKITKRGQNVTFRCDPISEHNRLYWYRQTLGQGPEFLTYFQNEAQLEKSRLLSDRFSAERPKGSFSTLEIQRTEQGDSAMYLCASNPVLVVPIQETQYFGPGTRLLVL.

The chain carries TRBV29-1 and TRBJ2-3; D gene ambiguous. Germline V gene sequence: CDR1 SQVTM, CDR2 ANQGSEA. This CDR3 is 13 amino acids long. Trimming pared 4 bases from V and 0 bases from J, leaving 8 bases between. CDR3 amino acids: CSVVHTSTDTQYF. The DNA of the CDR3 is TGCAGCGTTGTCCATACTAGCACAGATACGCAGTATTTT.

The chain links TRBV28 to TRBJ2-7; 8 positions match TRBD2. The CDR3 is 14 residues long. Per germline, CDR1 MDHEN and CDR2 SYDVKM. Trimming at V came to 4 bases and at J to 3 bases, leaving 5 bases not matched to a gene. The CDR3 reads CASSSSGGNYEQYF. The CDR3 DNA reads as TGTGCCAGCAGTTCCAGCGGGGGCAACTACGAGCAGTACTTC. The whole variable domain, filled in from reference TRBV28 and TRBJ2-7, reads DVKVTQSSRYLVKRTGEKVFLECVQDMDHENMFWYRQDPGLGLRLIYFSYDVKMKEKGDIPEGYSVSREKKERFSLILESASTNQTSMYLCASSSSGGNYEQYFGPGTRLTVT.

This clonotype showed up just a few times. V gene TRBV4-1 combines with J gene TRBJ1-1; the D is unclear. This CDR3 comprises 13 residues. V shed 8 bases and J shed 0 bases, with 10 bases lying between them. Germline V gene lookup returns CDR1 MGHRA and CDR2 YSYEKL. In nucleotides, the CDR3 is TGCGCCAGCGGGGAGGGAATGAACACTGAAGCTTTCTTT. Its translation: CASGEGMNTEAFF.

This clonotype was recorded a few times. The chain recombines TRBV21-1 with TRBJ2-4. TRBV21-1 is a documented pseudogene. The CDR3 is 16 amino acids. CDR3 loop: CASSKGLTTAKNIQYF. As DNA, the CDR3 is TGTGCCAGCAGCAAAGGGCTTACTACGGCCAAAAACATTCAGTACTTC.

This chain connects TRBV2 to TRBJ2-6; D is undetermined. Germline V gene data show CDR1 as SNHLY and CDR2 as FYNNEI. V lost 2 bases and J 1 base, leaving 6 bases between the germline ends. The CDR3 covers 15 residues. CDR3 in DNA: TGTGCCAGCAGTGAAAAAGGATCTGGGGCCAACGTCCTGACTTTC. This codes for CASSEKGSGANVLTF.

The V call is TRBV4-1, the J call TRBJ2-2; no firm D call. Trimming stripped 0 bases from V and 6 bases from J, with 8 bases between. CDR1 and CDR2 from the germline V gene are MGHRA and YSYEKL. This CDR3 has 14 amino acids. For the CDR3, the DNA is TGCGCCAGCAGCCAAGAAAGAATCCCCGGGGAGCTGTTTTTT. Protein product: CASSQERIPGELFF.